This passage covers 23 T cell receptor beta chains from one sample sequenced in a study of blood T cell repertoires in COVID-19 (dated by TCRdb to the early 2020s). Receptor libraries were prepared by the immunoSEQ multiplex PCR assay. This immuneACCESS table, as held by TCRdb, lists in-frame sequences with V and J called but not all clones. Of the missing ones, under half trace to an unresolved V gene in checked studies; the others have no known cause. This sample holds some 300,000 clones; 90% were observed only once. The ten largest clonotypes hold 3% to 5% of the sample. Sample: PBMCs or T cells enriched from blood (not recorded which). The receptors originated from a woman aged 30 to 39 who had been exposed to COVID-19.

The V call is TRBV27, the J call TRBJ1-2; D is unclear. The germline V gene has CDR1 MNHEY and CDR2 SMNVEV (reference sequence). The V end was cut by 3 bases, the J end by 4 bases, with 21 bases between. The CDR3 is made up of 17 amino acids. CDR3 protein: CASSFGSTGIPFYGYTF. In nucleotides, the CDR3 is TGTGCCAGCAGTTTCGGAAGCACGGGGATCCCCTTCTATGGCTACACCTTC.

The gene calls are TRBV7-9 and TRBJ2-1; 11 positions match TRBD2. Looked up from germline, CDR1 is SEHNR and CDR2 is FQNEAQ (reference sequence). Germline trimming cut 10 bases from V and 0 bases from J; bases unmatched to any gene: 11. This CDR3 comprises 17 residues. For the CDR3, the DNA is TGTGCCATCCTGGGACTAGCGGAACCTCTCTCCTACAATGAGCAGTTCTTC. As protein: CAILGLAEPLSYNEQFF.

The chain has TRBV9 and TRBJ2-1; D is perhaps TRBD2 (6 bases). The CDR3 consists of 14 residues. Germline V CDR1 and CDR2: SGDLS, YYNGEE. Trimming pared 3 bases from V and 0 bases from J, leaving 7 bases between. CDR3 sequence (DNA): TGTGCCAGCAGCGCGACTAGCTCCTACAATGAGCAGTTCTTC. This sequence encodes CASSATSSYNEQFF.

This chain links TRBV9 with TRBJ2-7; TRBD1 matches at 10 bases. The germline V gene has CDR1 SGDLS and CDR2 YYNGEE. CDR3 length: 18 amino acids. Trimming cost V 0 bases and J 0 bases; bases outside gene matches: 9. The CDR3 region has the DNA TGTGCCAGCAGCGTAGCCCGACGCCGGGACAGGGGCTCCTACGAGCAGTACTTC. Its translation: CASSVARRRDRGSYEQYF.

CDR3 nucleotide sequence: TGTGCCACCAGTGATTCGGTGAACACTGAAGCTTTCTTT. Translating gives CATSDSVNTEAFF. J is TRBJ1-1 and V is TRBV24-1; D not certain. Germline values: CDR1 KGHDR, CDR2 SFDVKD. The ends were cut back, 2 bases at V and 0 bases at J, with 3 bases in the middle. The CDR3 totals 13 residues.

The CDR3 protein is CASKQGQGVSGELFF. The DNA of the CDR3 is TGTGCCAGCAAACAGGGACAGGGCGTCTCCGGGGAGCTGTTTTTT. V is TRBV9 and J is TRBJ2-2, with 9 bases identical to TRBD1. CDR1 SGDLS and CDR2 YYNGEE come from the germline V gene. The CDR3 totals 15 residues. V shed 6 bases and J 6 bases; nucleotides not matched to a gene: 9.

The CDR3 coding sequence is TGTGCCAGCAGTTACCGTTCCCTAGCGGGGGGGTTCAATGAGCAGTTCTTC. It is translated as CASSYRSLAGGFNEQFF. This chain uses TRBV6-2 or TRBV6-3 with TRBJ2-1, with 12 bases lining up with TRBD2. The CDR3 sequence is 17 residues long. From germline, CDR1 is MNHEY and CDR2 SVGEGT. V was clipped by 2 bases and J by 6 bases; unmatched bases: 8.

CDR3 residues: CASSTLQVPSTDTQYF. CDR3 nucleotides: TGTGCCAGCAGCACATTACAGGTTCCTAGCACAGATACGCAGTATTTT. The chain is built from TRBV21-1 and TRBJ2-3; the table calls TRBD1, which could not be checked here. TRBV21-1 is noted as a pseudogene. This CDR3 contains 16 residues.

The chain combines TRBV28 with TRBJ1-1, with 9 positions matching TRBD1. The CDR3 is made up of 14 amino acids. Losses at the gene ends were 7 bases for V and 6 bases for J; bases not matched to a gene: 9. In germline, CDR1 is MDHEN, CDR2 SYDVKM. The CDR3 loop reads CASTNPTGGPEAFF. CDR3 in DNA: TGTGCCAGCACCAATCCCACAGGGGGCCCTGAAGCTTTCTTT. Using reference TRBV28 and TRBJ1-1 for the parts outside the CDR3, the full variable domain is DVKVTQSSRYLVKRTGEKVFLECVQDMDHENMFWYRQDPGLGLRLIYFSYDVKMKEKGDIPEGYSVSREKKERFSLILESASTNQTSMYLCASTNPTGGPEAFFGQGTRLTVV.

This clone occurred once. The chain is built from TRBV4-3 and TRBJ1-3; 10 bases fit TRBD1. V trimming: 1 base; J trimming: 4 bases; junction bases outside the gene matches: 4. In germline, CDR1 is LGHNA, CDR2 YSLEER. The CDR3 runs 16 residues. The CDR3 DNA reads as TGCGCCAGCAGCCAAGCTAGGGACAGGGGAGGAAACACCATATATTTT. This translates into CASSQARDRGGNTIYF.

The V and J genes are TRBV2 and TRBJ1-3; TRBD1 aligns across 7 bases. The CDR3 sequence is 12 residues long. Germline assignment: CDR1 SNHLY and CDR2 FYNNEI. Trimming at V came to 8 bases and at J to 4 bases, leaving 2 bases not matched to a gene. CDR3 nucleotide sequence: TGTGCCAGCGGGACAGCCGGAAACACCATATATTTT. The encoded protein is CASGTAGNTIYF.

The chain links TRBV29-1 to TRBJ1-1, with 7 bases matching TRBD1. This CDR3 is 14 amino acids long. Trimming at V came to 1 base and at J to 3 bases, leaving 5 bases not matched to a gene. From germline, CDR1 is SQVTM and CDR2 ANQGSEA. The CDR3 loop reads CSVEVDRDYTEAFF. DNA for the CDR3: TGCAGCGTTGAAGTAGACAGGGACTACACTGAAGCTTTCTTT.

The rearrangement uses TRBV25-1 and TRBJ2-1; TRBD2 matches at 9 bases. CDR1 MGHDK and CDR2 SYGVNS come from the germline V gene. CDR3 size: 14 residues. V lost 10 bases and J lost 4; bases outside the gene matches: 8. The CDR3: CATSLAGRYNEQFF. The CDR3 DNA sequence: TGTGCCACCTCCCTAGCGGGGAGGTACAATGAGCAGTTCTTC.

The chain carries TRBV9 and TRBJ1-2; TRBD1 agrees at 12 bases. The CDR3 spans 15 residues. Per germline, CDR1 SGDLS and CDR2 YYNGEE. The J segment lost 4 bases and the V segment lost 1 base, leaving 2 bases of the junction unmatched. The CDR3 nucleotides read TGTGCCAGCAGCGTATGGGACAGGGGGCCCTATGGCTACACCTTC. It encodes CASSVWDRGPYGYTF.

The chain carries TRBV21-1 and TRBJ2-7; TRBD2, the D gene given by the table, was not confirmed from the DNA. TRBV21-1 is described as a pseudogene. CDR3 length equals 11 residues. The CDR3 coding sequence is TGTGCAAAGCCTTTTTCCTACGAGCAGTACTTC. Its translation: CAKPFSYEQYF.

Here the CDR3 reads CASSVQGSSYNEQFF. In DNA form, the CDR3 reads TGTGCCAGCAGCGTACAGGGGAGCTCCTACAATGAGCAGTTCTTC. The chain combines TRBV9 with TRBJ2-1, with D possibly being TRBD1 (6 bases). Germline CDR1 is SGDLS and CDR2 is YYNGEE. Trimming stripped 1 base from V and 0 bases from J, with 8 bases between. This CDR3 contains 15 residues.

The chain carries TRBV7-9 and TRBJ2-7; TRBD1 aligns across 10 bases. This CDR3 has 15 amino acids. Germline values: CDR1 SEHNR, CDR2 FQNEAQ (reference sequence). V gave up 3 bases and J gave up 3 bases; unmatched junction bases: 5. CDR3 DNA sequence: TGTGCCAGCAGCTTCGATGGGACAGGGGTCTACGAGCAGTACTTC. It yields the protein CASSFDGTGVYEQYF.

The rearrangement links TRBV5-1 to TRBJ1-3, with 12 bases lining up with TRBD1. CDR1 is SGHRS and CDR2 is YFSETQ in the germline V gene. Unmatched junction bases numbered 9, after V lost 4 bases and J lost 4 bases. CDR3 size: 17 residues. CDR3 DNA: TGCGCCAGCAGCATGGTGCCGGGACAGGGGGCAGGAAACACCATATATTTT. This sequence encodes CASSMVPGQGAGNTIYF.

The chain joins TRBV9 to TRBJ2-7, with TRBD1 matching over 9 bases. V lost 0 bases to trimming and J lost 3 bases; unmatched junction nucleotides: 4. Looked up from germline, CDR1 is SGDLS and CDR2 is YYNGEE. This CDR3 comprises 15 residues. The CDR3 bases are TGTGCCAGCAGCGTAGGTGGACAGGGGTTCTACGAGCAGTACTTC. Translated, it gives CASSVGGQGFYEQYF.

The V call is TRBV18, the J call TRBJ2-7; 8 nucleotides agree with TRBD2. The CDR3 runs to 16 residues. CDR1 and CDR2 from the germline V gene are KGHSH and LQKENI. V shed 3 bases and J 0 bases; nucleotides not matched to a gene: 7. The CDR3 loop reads CASSPNSGDLSYEQYF. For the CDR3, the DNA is TGTGCCAGCTCACCTAATAGCGGGGACCTCTCCTACGAGCAGTACTTC.

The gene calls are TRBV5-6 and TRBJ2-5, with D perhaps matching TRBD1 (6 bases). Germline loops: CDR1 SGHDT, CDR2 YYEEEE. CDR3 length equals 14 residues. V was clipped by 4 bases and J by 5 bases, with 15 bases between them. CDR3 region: CASSPRTVRETQYF. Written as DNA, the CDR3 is TGTGCCAGCAGCCCCCGGACAGTTAGGGAGACCCAGTACTTC.

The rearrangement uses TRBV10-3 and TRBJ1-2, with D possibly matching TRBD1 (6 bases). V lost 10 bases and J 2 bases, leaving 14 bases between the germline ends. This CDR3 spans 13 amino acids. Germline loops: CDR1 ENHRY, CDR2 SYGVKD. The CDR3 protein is CANSPDRNYGYTF. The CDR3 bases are TGTGCCAACTCTCCGGACAGAAACTATGGCTACACCTTC.

CDR3 in amino acids: CASSLKGFRVGGASEQYF. In DNA, the CDR3 is TGTGCCAGCAGCTTGAAAGGCTTTCGGGTCGGGGGGGCCTCCGAGCAGTACTTC. V gene TRBV7-8 combines with J gene TRBJ2-7, with 8 bases fitting TRBD2. V lost 3 bases, J lost 6 bases, and 19 bases stayed unmatched. The CDR3 has 18 residues. Germline CDR1 SGHVS, CDR2 FQNEAQ.